This TCR beta chain was sequenced in a study of blood T cells in healthy people across ages. This clonotype was counted a single time. What it binds is not known. Germline assignment: CDR1 SGHRS and CDR2 YFSETQ. Trimming cost V 3 bases and J 6 bases; bases outside gene matches: 8. The length of the CDR3 is 15 residues. Together with a sample-barcoded 5' primer, a J-beta primer mix was included in a second PCR lasting roughly 7 to 11 cycles. TCRdb called the 5' RACE reads again in MiXCR, with one record for every CDR3 protein. The profile shows about 800,000 distinct CDR3 sequences, about 45% of them singletons. Notes on the study in general: Higher diversity and more naive CD4+ cells were features of long-lived donors, compared to aged donors. PBMCs left unsorted prevented a conclusive naive versus antigen-experienced comparison.

The chain links TRBV5-1 to TRBJ2-3, with 9 bases matching TRBD2. The sequence derives from a man older than 75 in good health. Sequencing used blood. For the CDR3, the DNA is TGCGCCAGCAGCTCCGGACTAGCGACTCGGGATACGCAGTATTTT. It is translated as CASSSGLATRDTQYF.